These T cell receptor beta chains were read from a single sample in a study of T cell repertoires in cytomegalovirus infection. A single record per CDR3 protein comes from TCRdb applying MiXCR to the reads. The sample shows about 920,000 distinct CDR3 sequences, roughly 30% of them seen only once. These receptors have no known antigen. Specimen: cultured CD8+ T cells from PBMCs, collected from culture after CMV antigen stimulation. The receptors were sampled from a human donor in good health (CMV status not recorded). Some clones in this sample may be carry-over from other donors' samples. Each CDR3 is given with its conserved first and last residue. A D gene is named only where the DNA matches it firmly. Rows give clone size only sometimes, using once, few, many, or a class for an expanded clone.

clone_size d_call j_call v_call cdr3_aa cdr3_nt
few NA TRBJ1-2 TRBV12-3/TRBV12-4 CATRGQASTLNYGYTF TGTGCCACCCGGGGGCAGGCTTCAACCCTAAACTATGGCTACACCTTC
once NA TRBJ1-1 TRBV29-1 CSVDGITMNTEAFF TGCAGCGTTGATGGTATAACTATGAACACTGAAGCTTTCTTT
NA TRBD1 TRBJ1-1 TRBV27 CASSPSTGTNTEAFF TGTGCCAGCAGTCCATCGACAGGGACGAACACTGAAGCTTTCTTT
few TRBD1 TRBJ1-1 TRBV20-1 CSARGTGGANEAFF TGCAGTGCTAGAGGGACAGGGGGCGCAAATGAAGCTTTCTTT
NA NA TRBJ1-1 TRBV7-9 CASSPRHLEAFF TGTGCCAGCAGTCCGAGGCACCTAGAAGCTTTCTTT
NA NA TRBJ2-5 TRBV5-1 CASSLVQFGETQYF TGCGCCAGCAGCTTGGTTCAGTTCGGGGAGACCCAGTACTTC
few NA TRBJ1-4 TRBV20-1 CSARDVTRATNEKLFF TGCAGTGCTAGAGATGTTACCCGCGCAACTAATGAAAAACTGTTTTTT
few TRBD2 TRBJ2-3 TRBV9 CASSESGGLITDTQYF TGTGCCAGCAGCGAGAGCGGGGGCCTCATCACAGATACGCAGTATTTT
NA NA TRBJ1-2 TRBV27 CASTWSPTNHYGYTF TGTGCCAGTACCTGGTCGCCGACTAACCACTATGGCTACACCTTC
NA NA TRBJ2-7 TRBV7-9 CASHKGGNYEQYF TGTGCCAGCCATAAGGGGGGGAACTACGAGCAGTACTTC
many TRBD1 TRBJ1-1 TRBV12-3/TRBV12-4 CASSPGQGPLMNTEAFF TGTGCCAGCAGTCCGGGACAGGGCCCTCTTATGAACACTGAAGCTTTCTTT
few TRBD1 TRBJ2-1 TRBV6-6 CASTNGQGFWNEQFF TGTGCCAGCACCAATGGACAGGGATTTTGGAATGAGCAGTTCTTC
NA TRBD1 TRBJ1-1 TRBV7-9 CASSMGQALGAFF TGTGCCAGCAGCATGGGACAGGCCTTGGGGGCTTTCTTT
once NA TRBJ1-1 TRBV29-1 CSVEEPFDDFEAFF TGCAGCGTTGAGGAACCTTTCGATGACTTTGAAGCTTTCTTT
NA TRBD1 TRBJ2-3 TRBV14 CASSQARTGIGTDTQYF TGTGCCAGCAGCCAGGCCCGGACAGGGATAGGGACAGATACGCAGTATTTT
few NA TRBJ1-6 TRBV7-9 CASSLVVGGRSPLHF TGTGCCAGCAGCTTAGTGGTCGGGGGCCGGTCACCCCTCCACTTT
NA NA TRBJ1-2 TRBV29-1 CSVRGARSGYTF TGCAGCGTTCGGGGCGCCAGGTCTGGCTACACCTTC
few TRBD1 TRBJ2-3 TRBV27 CASNGQGSDTQYF TGTGCCAGCAACGGACAGGGGTCGGATACGCAGTATTTT
NA NA TRBJ1-4 TRBV6-1 CASRGGPNEKLFF TGTGCCAGCCGGGGTGGCCCGAATGAAAAACTGTTTTTT
few NA TRBJ1-1 TRBV20-1 CSAIPGIGIGEAFF TGCAGTGCTATCCCAGGGATAGGGATTGGCGAAGCTTTCTTT
NA NA TRBJ1-1 TRBV27 CASSLRTPSLGEAFF TGTGCCAGCAGTTTAAGGACACCCAGCCTAGGTGAAGCTTTCTTT
few NA TRBJ1-4 TRBV12-3/TRBV12-4 CASSLEVTFEKLFF TGTGCCAGCAGTTTAGAGGTGACGTTTGAAAAACTGTTTTTT
few NA TRBJ2-5 TRBV5-1 CASSLYLGFGGGETQYF TGCGCCAGCAGCTTGTATCTCGGCTTTGGAGGCGGAGAGACCCAGTACTTC
NA NA TRBJ2-5 TRBV28 CASSPRLRSQETQYF TGTGCCAGCAGTCCGCGACTTAGATCACAAGAGACCCAGTACTTC
many NA TRBJ1-2 TRBV7-2 CASSPPRVNYGYTF TGTGCCAGCAGCCCCCCACGGGTTAACTATGGCTACACCTTC
many TRBD2 TRBJ2-5 TRBV7-2 CASSLETSGGQETQYF TGTGCCAGCAGCTTAGAGACTAGCGGGGGGCAAGAGACCCAGTACTTC
few NA TRBJ1-6 TRBV27 CASSSYSRSSYNSPLHF TGTGCCAGCAGTTCCTACAGCAGGAGCTCCTATAATTCACCCCTCCACTTT
NA NA TRBJ2-1 TRBV5-4 CASSPREFNEQFF TGTGCCAGCAGCCCCCGGGAGTTCAATGAGCAGTTCTTC
many NA TRBJ1-4 TRBV7-2 CASSHRQGREKLFF TGTGCCAGCAGCCACCGGCAGGGGCGGGAAAAACTGTTTTTT
many TRBD1 TRBJ1-1 TRBV7-8 CASSLRGLSEAFF TGTGCCAGCAGCCTCAGGGGGCTTAGTGAAGCTTTCTTT
NA NA TRBJ1-1 TRBV5-1 CASSLDWGLGDTEAFF TGCGCCAGCAGCTTGGATTGGGGTCTCGGGGACACTGAAGCTTTCTTT
few NA TRBJ2-3 TRBV13 CASSPPPRGRTDTQYF TGTGCCAGCAGCCCTCCCCCCCGGGGAAGAACAGATACGCAGTATTTT
NA TRBD1 TRBJ2-7 TRBV18 CASSPNDRAYSYEQYF TGTGCCAGCTCACCGAATGACAGGGCTTACTCCTACGAGCAGTACTTC
NA NA TRBJ2-1 TRBV6-6 CASSPGPLYNEQFF TGTGCCAGCAGTCCGGGCCCCCTCTACAATGAGCAGTTCTTC
many NA TRBJ1-1 TRBV7-2 CASSSRTVYTEAFF TGTGCCAGCAGCTCCCGGACAGTCTACACTGAAGCTTTCTTT
few NA TRBJ2-7 TRBV7-8 CASLFSGRHEQYF TGTGCCAGCCTTTTCTCAGGGCGACACGAGCAGTACTTC
many NA TRBJ2-1 TRBV4-3 CASSQDTFKNNEQFF TGCGCCAGCAGCCAAGATACCTTTAAGAACAATGAGCAGTTCTTC
NA TRBD1 TRBJ2-7 TRBV6-1 CASTGTDNSYEQYF TGTGCCAGCACCGGGACAGACAATTCCTACGAGCAGTACTTC
NA NA TRBJ1-4 TRBV27 CASSLTDATNEKLFF TGTGCCAGCAGTTTGACAGATGCAACTAATGAAAAACTGTTTTTT
NA NA TRBJ1-5 TRBV19 CASSIDAGIGDQPQHF TGTGCCAGTAGTATAGACGCAGGGATTGGGGATCAGCCCCAGCATTTT
few TRBD2 TRBJ2-1 TRBV4-3 CASSQGVDGGSYNEQFF TGCGCCAGCAGCCAGGGAGTGGACGGGGGGTCCTACAATGAGCAGTTCTTC
many TRBD1 TRBJ1-6 TRBV18 CASSQSITGGSPLHF TGTGCCAGCTCACAGTCCATTACAGGGGGATCACCCCTCCACTTT
many NA TRBJ2-1 TRBV12-3/TRBV12-4 CASRKKGINEQFF TGTGCCAGCAGAAAGAAGGGGATCAATGAGCAGTTCTTC
NA TRBD2 TRBJ2-1 TRBV7-6 CASSLPRLAGGPIPPANEQFF TGTGCCAGCAGCTTACCCAGACTAGCGGGGGGCCCCATTCCCCCCGCCAATGAGCAGTTCTTC
NA TRBD1 TRBJ1-2 TRBV7-9 CASSLGPDRVYGYTF TGTGCCAGCAGCTTAGGACCGGACAGGGTTTATGGCTACACCTTC
many NA TRBJ2-7 TRBV7-2 CASSLGGRGDAYEQYF TGTGCCAGCAGCTTAGGAGGCAGGGGTGATGCCTACGAGCAGTACTTC
few NA TRBJ1-1 TRBV7-9 CASSRLVNTEAFF TGTGCCAGCAGCCGACTGGTGAACACTGAAGCTTTCTTT
many NA TRBJ1-1 TRBV6-6 CASSYRMENTEAFF TGTGCCAGCAGTTACAGGATGGAGAACACTGAAGCTTTCTTT
few NA TRBJ1-1 TRBV19 CASSMDVTGGREAFF TGTGCCAGTAGTATGGACGTCACGGGGGGGCGAGAAGCTTTCTTT
few TRBD2 TRBJ2-3 TRBV20-1 CSARDMGLAGPWGTDTQYF TGCAGTGCTAGAGATATGGGACTAGCGGGGCCTTGGGGCACAGATACGCAGTATTTT
NA TRBD1 TRBJ1-5 TRBV4-1 CASSQAGQANQPQHF TGCGCCAGCAGCCAAGCGGGACAGGCAAATCAGCCCCAGCATTTT
few NA TRBJ1-2 TRBV6-6 CASSYSTRNGYTF TGTGCCAGCAGTTACTCGACCAGGAATGGCTACACCTTC
NA NA TRBJ1-2 TRBV7-9 CASSSRPSGIPNYGYTF TGTGCCAGCAGCTCGAGACCGTCCGGGATTCCCAACTATGGCTACACCTTC